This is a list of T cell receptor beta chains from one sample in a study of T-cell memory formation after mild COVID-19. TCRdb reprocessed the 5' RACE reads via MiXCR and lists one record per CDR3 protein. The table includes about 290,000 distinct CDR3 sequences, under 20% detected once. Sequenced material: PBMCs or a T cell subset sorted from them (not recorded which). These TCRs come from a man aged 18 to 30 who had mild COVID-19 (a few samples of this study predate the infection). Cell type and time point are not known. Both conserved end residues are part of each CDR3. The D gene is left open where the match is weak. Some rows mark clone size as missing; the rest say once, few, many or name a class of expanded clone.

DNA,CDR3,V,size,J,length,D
TGCAGTGCGGAACAGGGACAGGGGGCAGATACGCAGTATTTT,CSAEQGQGADTQYF,TRBV20-1,many,TRBJ2-3,14,TRBD1
TGCGCCAGCAGCTTGTTTTTCGGGACGCACCAAGGGGGCTACACCTTC,CASSLFFGTHQGGYTF,TRBV5-1,-,TRBJ1-2,16,-
TGTGCCAGCACCGGGACAGGGGGCGACTATGGCTACACCTTC,CASTGTGGDYGYTF,TRBV2,few,TRBJ1-2,14,TRBD1
TGTGCCAGCAGTTACGGGGGATTAGATGGCTACACCTTC,CASSYGGLDGYTF,TRBV6-5,-,TRBJ1-2,13,-
TGTGCCAGCAGTTTCCTCCCAGGTTCCAATTCACCCCTCCACTTT,CASSFLPGSNSPLHF,TRBV12-3/TRBV12-4,-,TRBJ1-6,15,-
TGCAGCGTTGACGGGCAGCTCACAGATACGCAGTATTTT,CSVDGQLTDTQYF,TRBV29-1,-,TRBJ2-3,13,-
TGTGCCAGCCATAGGGCGGGCGTCCGACCAGATACGCAGTATTTT,CASHRAGVRPDTQYF,TRBV2,-,TRBJ2-3,15,-
TGTGCCAGCAGCTTAATGGAATGGGCAGGGGGAGATACGCAGTATTTT,CASSLMEWAGGDTQYF,TRBV7-9,-,TRBJ2-3,16,TRBD1
TGTGCCAGCGGCTTCCAGGACAGGGGGCGAGGCTACACCTTC,CASGFQDRGRGYTF,TRBV12-3/TRBV12-4,-,TRBJ1-2,14,TRBD1
TGTGCCAGCAGTTGGGGACAGGGGCGGGGTGGCTACACCTTC,CASSWGQGRGGYTF,TRBV6-1,few,TRBJ1-2,14,TRBD1
TGTGCCAGCAGTTACGGGCCCCAAGAGACCCAGTACTTC,CASSYGPQETQYF,TRBV6-5,-,TRBJ2-5,13,-
TGTGCCAGCGGGTCGGGGGATCAGCCCCAGCATTTT,CASGSGDQPQHF,TRBV9,few,TRBJ1-5,12,-
TGTGCCAGCAGTTTATCCGGGAGGGTTGTAACCGGGGAGCTGTTTTTT,CASSLSGRVVTGELFF,TRBV12-3/TRBV12-4,-,TRBJ2-2,16,TRBD2
TGTGCCAGCAGCCAGGACAGGGGATATCAGCCCCAGCATTTT,CASSQDRGYQPQHF,TRBV7-9,few,TRBJ1-5,14,TRBD1
TGTGCCAGCAGCTTTACCCGCGCTAGCCCAGGCGGTGGTACGCAGTATTTT,CASSFTRASPGGGTQYF,TRBV7-2,few,TRBJ2-3,17,-
TGTGCCACCAGTGATGTTCAGCGAAACTACAATGAGCAGTTCTTC,CATSDVQRNYNEQFF,TRBV24-1,-,TRBJ2-1,15,-
TGTGCGATAGGACAGATGGATCAGCCCCAGCATTTT,CAIGQMDQPQHF,TRBV19,-,TRBJ1-5,12,-
TGCGCCAGCACCCAAGGGGGGGGGGACGATGGTGAAGCTTTCTTT,CASTQGGGDDGEAFF,TRBV4-1,-,TRBJ1-1,15,-
TGTGCCAGCAGCTTAGGTGGGGGGCCGTCCTACAATGAGCAGTTCTTC,CASSLGGGPSYNEQFF,TRBV7-9,-,TRBJ2-1,16,-
TGTGCCAGCGGCGACAGGGCCCAAGAGACCCAGTACTTC,CASGDRAQETQYF,TRBV7-2,few,TRBJ2-5,13,TRBD1
TGTGCCAGCAGCTTCCGGGGTCTCGGGAATTCACCCCTCCACTTT,CASSFRGLGNSPLHF,TRBV5-5,few,TRBJ1-6,15,-
TGTGCCAGCAGCTTTAGGGGGTCGGAGGAGGCTGAAGCTTTCTTT,CASSFRGSEEAEAFF,TRBV7-9,few,TRBJ1-1,15,-
TGTGCCAGCAGTTTATACGGTGTCACTGAAGCTTTCTTT,CASSLYGVTEAFF,TRBV28,-,TRBJ1-1,13,-
TGTGCCAGCAGTTTTCCGGGACATATCACAGATACGCAGTATTTT,CASSFPGHITDTQYF,TRBV27,few,TRBJ2-3,15,-
TGCAGTGCCCAGACAGCTCAAGAGACCCAGTACTTC,CSAQTAQETQYF,TRBV20-1,few,TRBJ2-5,12,-
TGTGCCTCAGCCCGAGACAGGGACCGCGGAAACATTCAGTACTTC,CASARDRDRGNIQYF,TRBV6-6,-,TRBJ2-4,15,TRBD1
TGCGCCAGCAGCTTTGATCTCCTCTCTGGAAACACCATATATTTT,CASSFDLLSGNTIYF,TRBV5-1,-,TRBJ1-3,15,-
TGTGCCAGCAGCTTAGGCGGGGGGGCTGCAGATACGCAGTTTTTT,CASSLGGGAADTQFF,TRBV7-3,-,TRBJ2-3,15,TRBD2
TGTGCCAGCAGCTCTGACCTAAACAGGGAGACCCAGTACTTC,CASSSDLNRETQYF,TRBV6-6,-,TRBJ2-5,14,-
TGCGCCAGCAGTCAAGGTCTGTCGGCCCACGTGAACACTGAAGCTTTCTTT,CASSQGLSAHVNTEAFF,TRBV23-1,-,TRBJ1-1,17,-
TGTGCCAGCTCACCCCTTAACCCGAAGGGGTTCTTC,CASSPLNPKGFF,TRBV18,few,TRBJ2-1,12,-
TGCGCCAGTACACAGCAAACTGGGGCCAACGTCCTGACTTTC,CASTQQTGANVLTF,TRBV5-1,-,TRBJ2-6,14,-
TGCGCCAGCAGCGCCGATCAAGAGACCCAGTACTTC,CASSADQETQYF,TRBV5-1,few,TRBJ2-5,12,-
TGTGCCACCAGCAGAGACAGGGCTAACACTGAAGCTTTCTTT,CATSRDRANTEAFF,TRBV15,few,TRBJ1-1,14,-
TGTGCCAGCAGCGTAAGGAGCGTGAACACTGAAGCTTTCTTT,CASSVRSVNTEAFF,TRBV9,-,TRBJ1-1,14,-
TGTGCCACCAGCAGAGTAAACATTAACACCGGGGAGCTGTTTTTT,CATSRVNINTGELFF,TRBV15,few,TRBJ2-2,15,-
TGTGCCAGCAGCTTACCTTACGGGGGGGCAACAGATACGCAGTATTTT,CASSLPYGGATDTQYF,TRBV11-2,-,TRBJ2-3,16,TRBD2
TGCAGCGCAGACAGGGTTAACACAGATACGCAGTATTTT,CSADRVNTDTQYF,TRBV29-1,few,TRBJ2-3,13,TRBD1
TGTGCCAGCAGACTTATCCTGGGGGTAGGGACTGAAGCTTTCTTT,CASRLILGVGTEAFF,TRBV27,few,TRBJ1-1,15,-
TGTGCCAGCAGTCCCAGGGTTAATAGCAATCAGCCCCAGCATTTT,CASSPRVNSNQPQHF,TRBV7-2,-,TRBJ1-5,15,-
TGTGCCAGCAGCCCCCCGCGACTTTCCTACAATGAGCAGTTCTTC,CASSPPRLSYNEQFF,TRBV13,few,TRBJ2-1,15,-
TGTGCCAGCCTCTATCGGGAGACCCAGTACTTC,CASLYRETQYF,TRBV6-2/TRBV6-3,-,TRBJ2-5,11,-
TGTGCCAGCAGGGTCACAGCAGTGTGGGGGCGTGCGGGCGAGCAGTACTTC,CASRVTAVWGRAGEQYF,TRBV2,few,TRBJ2-7,17,-
TGTGCCAGCAGCGGAGCGCTAGCGGGGGGTTACGAGCAGTTCTTC,CASSGALAGGYEQFF,TRBV9,-,TRBJ2-1,15,TRBD2
TGTGCCAGCAGTTCCTCGGAGGCAGATACGCAGTATTTT,CASSSSEADTQYF,TRBV12-3/TRBV12-4,few,TRBJ2-3,13,-